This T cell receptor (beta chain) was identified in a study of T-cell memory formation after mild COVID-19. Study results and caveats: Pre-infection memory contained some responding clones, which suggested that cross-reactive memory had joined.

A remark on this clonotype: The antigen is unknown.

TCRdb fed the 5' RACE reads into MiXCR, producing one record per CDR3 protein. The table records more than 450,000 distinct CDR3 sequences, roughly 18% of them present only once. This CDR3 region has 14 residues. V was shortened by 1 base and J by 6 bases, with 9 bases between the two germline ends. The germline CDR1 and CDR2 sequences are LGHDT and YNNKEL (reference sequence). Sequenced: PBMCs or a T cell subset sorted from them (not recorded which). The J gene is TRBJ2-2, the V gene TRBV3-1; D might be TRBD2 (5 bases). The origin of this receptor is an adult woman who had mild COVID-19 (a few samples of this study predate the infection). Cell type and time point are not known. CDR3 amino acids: CASSQVASAGELFF. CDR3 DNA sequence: TGTGCCAGCAGCCAAGTAGCGTCGGCCGGGGAGCTGTTTTTT.